This paragraph reports one T cell receptor beta chain. What it binds is not known. The sample belongs to a study of T cells after yellow fever vaccination. CDR1 and CDR2 from the germline V gene are KGHDR and SFDVKD. The CDR3 is 16 amino acids. V dropped 5 bases and J dropped 7; count of bases not matched to a gene: 9. TCRdb fed the 5' RACE reads into MiXCR, producing one record per CDR3 protein. The data show 200,000 to 300,000 distinct CDR3 sequences, with less than 9% seen just once and 0.85% held by the top ten. Notes on the study in general: Contaminating bulk clonotypes could be abundant in FACS-sorted repertoires.

This sample comprised CD4+ T cells sorted from PBMCs, obtained 15 days after the yellow fever booster vaccination. This TCR was recovered from a man aged 25-40 years who received the YFV17D yellow fever vaccine. The chain carries TRBV24-1 and TRBJ2-3, with 12 bases that match TRBD2. The CDR3 loop reads CATSGRLAGDVNTQYF. CDR3 DNA: TGTGCCACCAGTGGGCGACTAGCGGGAGACGTGAATACGCAGTATTTT.